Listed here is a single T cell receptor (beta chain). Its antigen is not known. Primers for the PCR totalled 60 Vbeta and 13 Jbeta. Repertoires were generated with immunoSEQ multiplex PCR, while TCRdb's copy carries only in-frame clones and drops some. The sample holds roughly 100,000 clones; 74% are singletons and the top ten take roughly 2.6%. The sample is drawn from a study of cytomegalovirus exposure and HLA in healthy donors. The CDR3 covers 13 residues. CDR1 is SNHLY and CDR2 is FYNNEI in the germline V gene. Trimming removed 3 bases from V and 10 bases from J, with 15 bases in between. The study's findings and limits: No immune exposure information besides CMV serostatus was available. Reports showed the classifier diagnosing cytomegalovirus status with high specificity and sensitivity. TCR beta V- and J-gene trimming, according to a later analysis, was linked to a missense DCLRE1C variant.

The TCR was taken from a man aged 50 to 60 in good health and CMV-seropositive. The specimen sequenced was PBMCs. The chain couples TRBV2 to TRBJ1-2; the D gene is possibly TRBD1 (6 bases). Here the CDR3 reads CASSDNRARDYTF. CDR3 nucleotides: TGTGCCAGCAGTGACAACAGGGCAAGGGACTACACCTTC.